Listed below are T cell receptor beta chains from one sample, sequenced in a study of CD8 T cells in ankylosing spondylitis. TCRdb called the 5' RACE reads again in MiXCR, with one record for every CDR3 protein. The sample holds about 160,000 distinct CDR3 sequences, about 18% seen once. The specimen sequenced was blood, either unsorted or a sorted T cell fraction (not recorded which). The receptors were sampled from a male donor with ankylosing spondylitis or in good health (not recorded which). The CDR3 runs from the conserved cysteine through the conserved F or W. Fields, in order: J gene, V gene, clone size, D gene, CDR3 protein, CDR3 DNA. A D gene is named only where the DNA matches it firmly. Clone size appears in some rows only: once, few, many, or a class for an expanded clone.

TRBJ2-2	TRBV18	few	TRBD1	CASSPSYGTGNTGELFF	TGTGCCAGCTCACCTTCGTATGGGACAGGGAACACCGGGGAGCTGTTTTTT
TRBJ2-4	TRBV10-2	few	TRBD2	CASRSAGTTKNIQYF	TGCGCCAGCAGGTCCGCCGGGACTACCAAAAACATTCAGTACTTC
TRBJ1-4	TRBV12-3/TRBV12-4	.	.	CASSYDSSPNEKLFF	TGTGCCAGCAGCTACGACAGTTCCCCTAATGAAAAACTGTTTTTT
TRBJ1-2	TRBV19	few	.	CASMEGSYGYTF	TGTGCCAGTATGGAGGGGAGCTATGGCTACACCTTC
TRBJ1-2	TRBV6-5	many	.	CASSFRQDYGYTF	TGTGCCAGCAGTTTCCGACAGGACTATGGCTACACCTTC
TRBJ2-7	TRBV5-1	many	TRBD1	CASSPSGTGNVQYF	TGCGCCAGCAGCCCCTCCGGGACAGGGAACGTGCAGTACTTC
TRBJ2-7	TRBV28	.	.	CASSPLRFLGRDAPSPTYEQYF	TGTGCCAGCAGTCCTCTGCGTTTCTTGGGACGGGATGCTCCCTCCCCTACCTACGAGCAGTACTTC
TRBJ2-1	TRBV24-1	few	.	CATSDPAGGPKNEQFF	TGTGCCACCAGTGATCCCGCCGGGGGGCCCAAGAATGAGCAGTTCTTC
TRBJ2-2	TRBV20-1	many	.	CSARTGLYTGELFF	TGCAGTGCTAGAACGGGACTGTACACCGGGGAGCTGTTTTTT
TRBJ2-3	TRBV28	.	.	CASSSSRPGDTQYF	TGTGCCAGCAGTTCCTCGCGGCCCGGAGATACGCAGTATTTT
TRBJ2-7	TRBV5-1	many	TRBD1	CASSTGTGEYEQYF	TGCGCCAGCAGCACCGGGACAGGGGAATACGAGCAGTACTTC
TRBJ1-2	TRBV28	.	.	CASSQISNGYTF	TGTGCCAGCAGTCAAATATCGAATGGCTACACCTTC
TRBJ2-1	TRBV10-2	.	TRBD2	CASSESLAVSYNEQFF	TGCGCCAGCAGTGAGTCCCTAGCGGTATCCTACAATGAGCAGTTCTTC
TRBJ2-1	TRBV14	once	TRBD2	CASSLQGSGSYNEQFF	TGTGCCAGCAGCCTCCAAGGTAGCGGGAGCTACAATGAGCAGTTCTTC
TRBJ2-5	TRBV5-6	many	.	CASSFQGGETQYF	TGTGCCAGCAGCTTTCAGGGGGGAGAGACCCAGTACTTC
TRBJ2-3	TRBV20-1	many	.	CSADSGTDTQYF	TGCAGTGCTGATTCAGGCACAGATACGCAGTATTTT
TRBJ2-1	TRBV6-5	few	TRBD2	CASSYSPSGGYNEQFF	TGTGCCAGCAGTTACTCGCCTAGCGGAGGCTACAATGAGCAGTTCTTC
TRBJ1-4	TRBV5-1	.	.	CASSEPDVTGEKLFF	TGCGCCAGCAGCGAGCCGGACGTAACGGGTGAAAAACTGTTTTTT
TRBJ2-2	TRBV5-1	many	.	CASSLGTDQTTGELFF	TGCGCCAGCAGCTTGGGGACAGACCAAACGACCGGGGAGCTGTTTTTT
TRBJ1-1	TRBV5-1	many	.	CASSLQGGTEAFF	TGTGCCAGCAGCTTGCAGGGAGGGACTGAAGCTTTCTTT
TRBJ2-3	TRBV5-1	many	.	CASRLDSTDTQYF	TGCGCCAGCAGATTAGACTCCACAGATACGCAGTATTTT
TRBJ1-2	TRBV27	many	TRBD1	CASRSRDRTNYGYTF	TGTGCCAGCAGATCCCGGGACAGAACTAACTATGGCTACACCTTC
TRBJ1-1	TRBV18	many	TRBD1	CASSLGTGGGTEAFF	TGTGCCAGCTCACTCGGGACAGGGGGCGGCACTGAAGCTTTCTTT
TRBJ2-7	TRBV5-1	few	.	CASSLQESSYEQYF	TGCGCCAGCAGCCTCCAGGAAAGCTCCTACGAGCAGTACTTC
TRBJ2-3	TRBV20-1	many	.	CSARGTAADTQYF	TGCAGTGCTAGGGGAACGGCCGCCGATACGCAGTATTTT
TRBJ1-2	TRBV5-5	few	TRBD1	CASSQGQGVDYGYTF	TGTGCCAGCAGCCAGGGACAGGGGGTAGACTATGGCTACACCTTC
TRBJ2-1	TRBV5-5	.	.	CASSLDAGSYNEQFF	TGTGCCAGCAGCTTGGACGCAGGCTCCTACAATGAGCAGTTCTTC
TRBJ2-5	TRBV27	.	.	CASKVGRYPSGQETQYF	TGTGCCAGCAAGGTAGGACGGTACCCTAGTGGACAAGAGACCCAGTACTTC
TRBJ2-6	TRBV5-4	.	.	CASSLFFAASAISVGANVLTF	TGTGCCAGCAGCTTGTTTTTCGCGGCTAGCGCTATCTCAGTTGGGGCCAACGTCCTGACTTTC
TRBJ1-1	TRBV29-1	few	TRBD1	CSANRGWNTEAFF	TGCAGCGCTAACAGGGGCTGGAACACTGAAGCTTTCTTT
TRBJ2-2	TRBV11-2	few	.	CASSLEWSGTADGELFF	TGTGCCAGCAGCTTAGAATGGAGCGGGACAGCGGACGGGGAGCTGTTTTTT
TRBJ2-2	TRBV20-1	many	.	CSATPNTGELFF	TGCAGTGCGACACCGAACACCGGGGAGCTGTTTTTT
TRBJ1-1	TRBV5-1	many	.	CASSLTQNTEAFF	TGCGCCAGCAGCTTGACACAGAACACTGAAGCTTTCTTT
TRBJ2-1	TRBV12-3/TRBV12-4	.	.	CASSDFSSYNEQFF	TGTGCCAGCAGCGACTTTAGCTCCTACAATGAGCAGTTCTTC
TRBJ2-1	TRBV5-1	many	.	CASSLAVSNEQFF	TGCGCCAGCAGCTTAGCCGTGAGCAATGAGCAGTTCTTC
TRBJ2-2	TRBV5-1	many	.	CASNPTGNTGELFF	TGCGCCAGCAACCCGACAGGGAACACCGGGGAGCTGTTTTTT
TRBJ2-1	TRBV20-1	many	TRBD2	CSASVPGTSRYQSSYNEQFF	TGCAGTGCTAGTGTCCCCGGGACTAGCCGTTACCAGAGCTCCTACAATGAGCAGTTCTTC
TRBJ2-7	TRBV3-1	many	TRBD2	CASSQALAGVPYEQYF	TGTGCCAGCAGCCAAGCACTAGCGGGAGTCCCCTACGAGCAGTACTTC
TRBJ2-2	TRBV11-2	.	.	CASTPYYTGELFF	TGTGCCAGCACCCCTTACTACACCGGGGAGCTGTTTTTT
TRBJ2-7	TRBV2	many	TRBD2	CASSPGLAGAWTEQYF	TGTGCCAGCAGTCCGGGACTAGCGGGAGCTTGGACCGAGCAGTACTTC
TRBJ2-2	TRBV5-8	many	.	CASSLATPSRDTGELFF	TGTGCCAGCAGCTTGGCGACGCCGTCCCGAGACACCGGGGAGCTGTTTTTT
TRBJ2-1	TRBV27	.	TRBD1	CASSRGPLFYNEQFF	TGTGCCAGCAGCAGGGGGCCGCTTTTTTACAATGAGCAGTTCTTC